This TCR beta chain was found in a study of cytomegalovirus exposure and HLA in healthy donors. Study-level points and caveats: Analyses of presence and absence presupposed an approximately uniform sequencing depth across donors. Reports indicated that the classifier achieved high specificity and sensitivity in diagnosing cytomegalovirus status.

Germline V lookup: CDR1 LGHNA, CDR2 YNFKEQ. The CDR3 totals 12 residues. The J segment lost 6 bases and the V segment lost 3 bases, leaving 2 bases of the junction unmatched. Comments on this clone: Its specificity is unknown.

The PCR ran on 60 Vbeta and 13 Jbeta primers. TCRdb's table, derived via immunoSEQ multiplex PCR, lists solely in-frame clones and lacks some. Here the sample spans approximately 190,000 clones, over 70% being singletons. The rearrangement joins TRBV4-2 to TRBJ2-7, with 7 positions matching TRBD1. Sequenced material: PBMCs. The source is a man aged 30-40 years in good health and CMV-seronegative. The CDR3 loop reads CASSQGTAEQYF. CDR3 bases: TGTGCCAGCAGCCAGGGGACAGCCGAGCAGTACTTC.